The 29 T cell receptor beta chains listed next were all sequenced from one sample in a study of cytomegalovirus exposure and HLA in healthy donors. The primer mix had 60 Vbeta and 13 Jbeta primers. Profiling relied on immunoSEQ multiplex PCR, and the TCRdb table lists in-frame clones only, not all of them. Found here are about 89,000 clones, 85% of them singletons; the top ten hold 6.5% to 9%. The specimen was PBMCs. Receptor source: a man aged 40-55 years in good health and CMV-seropositive.

V usage is TRBV19 and J usage is TRBJ1-2; D unresolved. This CDR3 region has 16 residues. The V gene's germline CDR1 is LNHDA and CDR2 SQIVND (reference sequence). The germline V and J ends were trimmed by 7 bases and 3 bases, with 21 bases remaining between them. CDR3 sequence (DNA): TGTGCCAGTACCCCTGACGGCCTAGACGGAGACTATGGCTACACCTTC. Translated, it gives CASTPDGLDGDYGYTF. Drawing the rest from reference TRBV19 and TRBJ1-2, the complete variable domain is DGGITQSPKYLFRKEGQNVTLSCEQNLNHDAMYWYRQDPGQGLRLIYYSQIVNDFQKGDIAEGYSVSREKKESFPLTVTSAQKNPTAFYLCASTPDGLDGDYGYTFGSGTRLTVV.

DNA for the CDR3: TGTGCCAGCAGTTTCAGTGAGGGCACAGATACGCAGTATTTT. Protein product: CASSFSEGTDTQYF. The chain carries TRBV27 and TRBJ2-3, with D unresolved. Trimming took 3 bases from V and 1 from J, leaving 8 bases between them. Germline-derived CDR1 and CDR2 are MNHEY and SMNVEV (reference sequence). The CDR3 runs to 14 residues.

V is TRBV10-1 and J is TRBJ1-1, with 9 bases aligning to TRBD1. The CDR3 has 13 amino acids. J lost 8 bases, V lost 3 bases, and 4 bases had no gene match. The germline gives CDR1 WNHNN, CDR2 SYGVQD (reference sequence). CDR3 protein: CASSDPGQGEAFF. DNA for the CDR3: TGCGCCAGCAGTGACCCCGGACAGGGGGAAGCTTTCTTT.

CDR3 DNA: TGTGCCAGCAGTGACCCAGGGGAGTATCAGCCCCAGCATTTT. As protein: CASSDPGEYQPQHF. The chain carries TRBV6-1 and TRBJ1-5; D is perhaps TRBD1 (6 bases). Germline V gives CDR1 MNHNS, CDR2 SASEGT. This CDR3 is built from 14 residues. Trimming left V 3 bases short and J 5 bases short, with 11 bases between.

The V and J genes are TRBV11-3 and TRBJ2-2, with D possibly matching TRBD1 (6 bases). Trimming shortened V by 6 bases and J by 2 bases, and 16 bases separated the two germline ends. The CDR3 loop spans 16 amino acids. Germline V CDR1 and CDR2: SGHNT, YENEEA. This CDR3 is CASSISETGNTGELFF. CDR3 coding DNA: TGTGCCAGCAGTATATCAGAGACAGGAAACACCGGGGAGCTGTTTTTT.

This chain links TRBV5-8 with TRBJ1-4; D is perhaps TRBD1 (6 bases). The CDR3 sequence is 14 residues long. The germline gives CDR1 SGHTS, CDR2 YDEGEE. Between the trimmed V and J ends, which lost 4 bases and 5 bases, there was a span of 12 bases. CDR3 sequence (DNA): TGTGCCAGCAGCGCGACAGGAAAGAATGAAAAACTGTTTTTT. This sequence encodes CASSATGKNEKLFF.

The rearrangement joins TRBV13 to TRBJ2-4; D is unclear. The CDR3 is 12 residues long. The germline V gene encodes CDR1 PRHDT and CDR2 FYEKMQ (reference sequence). V was shortened by 5 bases and J by 0 bases, with 2 bases between the two germline ends. Written as DNA, the CDR3 is TGTGCCAGCAGCCTAGCCAAAAACATTCAGTACTTC. Its protein is CASSLAKNIQYF.

This rearrangement joins TRBV5-1 to TRBJ1-4; 9 nucleotides match TRBD1. Trimming removed 4 bases from V and 8 bases from J; junction bases left unmatched: 0. The CDR3 is made up of 12 amino acids. CDR1 is SGHRS, CDR2 YFSETQ, per germline. CDR3 nucleotides: TGCGCCAGCAGCGACAGGGGGGAAAAACTGTTTTTT. Protein product: CASSDRGEKLFF.

Written as DNA, the CDR3 is TGCGCCAGCAGCTTGGGAGGTGGTCGGGGGGCTTACGAGCAGTACTTC. Translated, it gives CASSLGGGRGAYEQYF. The chain recombines TRBV5-1 with TRBJ2-7, with D possibly matching TRBD2 (7 bases). Trimming took 0 bases from V and 4 from J, leaving 17 bases between them. The CDR3 extends over 16 amino acids. CDR1 SGHRS and CDR2 YFSETQ come from the germline V gene.

The V gene is TRBV27, the J gene TRBJ2-7, with TRBD2 matching 13 bases. The V gene end was trimmed by 0 bases and the J gene end by 1 base; junction bases not matched to a gene: 15. Germline values: CDR1 MNHEY, CDR2 SMNVEV (reference sequence). The CDR3 runs to 21 residues. CDR3 DNA sequence: TGTGCCAGCAGTTTATCGGGGTCGGGGACTAGCGGGATCCGAGGTTCCTACGAGCAGTACTTC. As protein: CASSLSGSGTSGIRGSYEQYF.

The chain recombines TRBV27 with TRBJ2-2; 7 bases agree with TRBD2. The V gene end was trimmed by 6 bases and the J gene end by 1 base; junction bases not matched to a gene: 5. CDR1 is MNHEY, CDR2 SMNVEV, per germline (reference sequence). The CDR3 is made up of 15 amino acids. The CDR3 nucleotides are TGTGCCAGCAGGTTGTCTAGCGGGAACACCGGGGAGCTGTTTTTT. Protein product: CASRLSSGNTGELFF.

This chain joins TRBV5-4 and TRBJ1-2; 8 bases agree with TRBD1. This CDR3 spans 14 amino acids. Germline CDR1 and CDR2: SGHNT and YYREEE (reference sequence). J gave up 4 bases and V 4 bases, and 6 bases lay outside the gene matches. For the CDR3, the DNA is TGTGCCAGCAGCAAAGACAGGGGCCTCTATGGCTACACCTTC. It translates to CASSKDRGLYGYTF.

This chain links TRBV25-1 with TRBJ1-2; 9 nucleotides agree with TRBD1. This CDR3 contains 12 residues. Germline loops: CDR1 MGHDK, CDR2 SYGVNS. V shed 7 bases, J shed 7 bases, and the junction held 4 bases outside the gene matches. CDR3 in amino acids: CASTPTGGGYTF. Written as DNA, the CDR3 is TGTGCCAGCACCCCGACAGGGGGTGGCTACACCTTC.

This clone was recorded once. The V and J genes are TRBV6-6 and TRBJ2-1, with 9 bases that match TRBD2. The CDR3 is made up of 15 amino acids. V shed 6 bases, J shed 4 bases, and the junction held 7 bases outside the gene matches. Germline loops: CDR1 MNHNY, CDR2 SVGAGI (reference sequence). Here the CDR3 DNA reads TGTGCCAGCAGACCCACGGGACTAGCTTACAATGAGCAGTTCTTC. Its protein is CASRPTGLAYNEQFF.

The CDR3 sequence is CATSTDRIYGYTF. The DNA for the CDR3 is TGTGCCACCAGCACAGACAGGATCTATGGCTACACCTTC. The V call is TRBV15, the J call TRBJ1-2; D possibly corresponds to TRBD1 (6 bases). The CDR3 sequence is 13 residues long. The germline gives CDR1 LNHNV, CDR2 YYDKDF (reference sequence). Trimming shortened V by 4 bases and J by 4 bases, and 10 bases separated the two germline ends.

This clone was observed once. Compared with germline, one end of the junction differs, possibly owing to a read error. V gene TRBV7-7 combines with J gene TRBJ2-1; D may be TRBD1 (5 bases). The CDR3 consists of 15 residues. The germline gives CDR1 SSHAT, CDR2 FNYEAQ (reference sequence). CDR3 sequence: CASSSRQSSYNEQFF. The CDR3 bases are TGTGCTAGCAGCTCACGACAGAGCTCCTACAATGAGCAGTTCTTC. The full variable domain, its missing parts supplied by reference TRBV7-7 and TRBJ2-1, is GAGVSQSPRYKVTKRGQDVTLRCDPISSHATLYWYQQALGQGPEFLTYFNYEAQPDKSGLPSDRFSAERPEGSISTLTIQRTEQRDSAMYRCASSSRQSSYNEQFFGPGTRLTVL.

The chain recombines TRBV28 with TRBJ1-2, with TRBD1 as a possible D gene (5 bases). The germline V and J ends were trimmed by 5 bases and 5 bases, with 18 bases remaining between them. The CDR3 is 15 amino acids. Germline CDR1 and CDR2: MDHEN and SYDVKM. CDR3 region: CASSVGGIGEYGYTF. The CDR3 DNA reads TGTGCCAGCAGTGTGGGGGGGATTGGAGAGTATGGCTACACCTTC.

The chain links TRBV18 to TRBJ2-1; TRBD1 aligns across 9 bases. The J segment lost 8 bases and the V segment lost 5 bases, leaving 4 bases of the junction unmatched. This CDR3 region has 13 residues. Germline CDR1 and CDR2: KGHSH and LQKENI. DNA of the CDR3: TGTGCCAGCTCAGGGACAGGGACATATGAGCAGTTCTTC. As protein: CASSGTGTYEQFF.

The rearrangement uses TRBV7-6 and TRBJ1-2, with 10 bases lining up with TRBD1. Trimming removed 6 bases from V and 2 bases from J; junction bases left unmatched: 6. The CDR3 contains 15 residues. CDR1 SGHVS and CDR2 FNYEAQ come from the germline V gene. The CDR3 loop reads CASSRGQGVNYGYTF. Written as DNA, the CDR3 is TGTGCCAGCAGTCGCGGACAGGGGGTAAACTATGGCTACACCTTC.

This chain uses TRBV4-2 with TRBJ2-5, with 7 nucleotides matching TRBD2. The DNA end is a closer match to TRBJ2-7, so the J assignment may be wrong. Germline CDR1 is LGHNA and CDR2 is YNFKEQ. The length of the CDR3 is 16 residues. The CDR3 is CASSQDPRGGAYEQYF. The DNA for the CDR3 is TGTGCCAGCAGCCAAGATCCTAGGGGAGGGGCCTACGAGCAGTACTTC.

This clone was recorded only once. The rearrangement links TRBV25-1 to TRBJ1-6, with TRBD1 matching over 10 bases. CDR1 MGHDK and CDR2 SYGVNS come from the germline V gene. Losses at the gene ends were 4 bases for V and 8 bases for J; bases not matched to a gene: 11. CDR3 length equals 17 residues. This CDR3 is CASSGAGDRGSHSPLHF. CDR3 DNA: TGTGCCAGCAGTGGGGCTGGGGACAGGGGATCCCATTCACCCCTCCACTTT.

The chain links TRBV7-8 to TRBJ1-1, with D tentatively TRBD1 (6 bases). Germline V CDR1 and CDR2: SGHVS, FQNEAQ. The CDR3 extends over 13 amino acids. V was trimmed by 2 bases and J by 5 bases, leaving 9 bases between them. The DNA of the CDR3 is TGTGCCAGCAGCTTAAGGGGGGGAACTGAAGCTTTCTTT. Its protein is CASSLRGGTEAFF.

The CDR3 DNA reads TGTGCCAGTAGTAGGACTAGCGGGGAACGAACCTACAATGAGCAGTTCTTC. Translated, it gives CASSRTSGERTYNEQFF. The genes are TRBV19 and TRBJ2-1, with 12 bases that match TRBD2. V lost 4 bases to trimming and J lost 2 bases; unmatched junction nucleotides: 6. Germline V lookup: CDR1 LNHDA, CDR2 SQIVND (reference sequence). The CDR3 sequence is 17 residues long.

The chain combines TRBV5-6 with TRBJ2-7; D is uncertain. Germline V gene sequence: CDR1 SGHDT, CDR2 YYEEEE. V lost 0 bases and J 3 bases, leaving 13 bases between the germline ends. The CDR3 has 15 residues. CDR3 nucleotide sequence: TGTGCCAGCAGCTTGGGTTCCACTTCCCTCTACGAGCAGTACTTC. This gives the protein CASSLGSTSLYEQYF.

V and J are TRBV4-2 and TRBJ2-7, with 10 bases aligning to TRBD1. V shed 3 bases and J 4 bases; nucleotides not matched to a gene: 6. This CDR3 contains 15 residues. Germline CDR1 reads LGHNA; CDR2 reads YNFKEQ. The CDR3 reads CASSQRTGGGYEQYF. CDR3 coding DNA: TGTGCCAGCAGCCAGAGGACAGGGGGAGGATACGAGCAGTACTTC.

The CDR3 sequence is CASSTGGNGNTEAFF. The CDR3, as DNA: TGTGCTAGCTCAACCGGGGGGAACGGGAACACTGAAGCTTTCTTT. The chain links TRBV12-5 to TRBJ1-1; TRBD1 is a possible D gene (5 bases). The CDR3 runs to 15 residues. Looked up from germline, CDR1 is LGHNT and CDR2 is FRNRAP. The V end was cut by 9 bases, the J end by 1 base, with 18 bases between.

This rearrangement joins TRBV6-1 to TRBJ1-3, with D unresolved. The CDR3 has 15 amino acids. Looked up from germline, CDR1 is MNHNS and CDR2 is SASEGT. Trimming stripped 6 bases from V and 4 bases from J, with 16 bases between. CDR3 sequence reads: CASSRTRGSGNTIYF. DNA of the CDR3: TGTGCCAGCAGCCGAACCCGAGGGTCAGGAAACACCATATATTTT.

V gene TRBV2 combines with J gene TRBJ1-1; tentative D call: TRBD1 (5 bases). Germline CDR1 and CDR2: SNHLY and FYNNEI. V lost 4 bases to trimming and J lost 7 bases, with 7 bases between them. This CDR3 region has 11 residues. The CDR3 protein is CASSGGGEAFF. CDR3 in DNA: TGTGCCAGCAGTGGGGGCGGTGAAGCTTTCTTT.

This chain connects TRBV7-2 to TRBJ1-6; 9 bases line up with TRBD1. Per the germline V gene, CDR1 is SGHTA and CDR2 is FQGNSA. The length of the CDR3 is 15 residues. V lost 6 bases, J lost 5 bases, and 5 bases stayed unmatched. The CDR3 sequence is CASRWTGVDNSPLHF. The DNA of the CDR3 is TGTGCCAGCAGGTGGACAGGGGTGGATAATTCACCCCTCCACTTT. The entire variable domain, with the rest obtained from reference TRBV7-2 and TRBJ1-6, is as follows: GAGVSQSPSNKVTEKGKDVELRCDPISGHTALYWYRQSLGQGLEFLIYFQGNSAPDKSGLPSDRFSAERTGGSVSTLTIQRTQQEDSAVYLCASRWTGVDNSPLHFGNGTRLTVT.